A single sample gave rise to the 10 T cell receptor beta chains below, sequenced in a study of shared clonotypes between healthy human individuals. Method: immunoSEQ multiplex PCR; TCRdb's copy keeps in-frame clones and lacks some. This sample has about 1.5 million clones, with roughly 96% found just once. Sequenced sample: naive CD4+ T cells sorted from blood. Subset noted: CD45RA+ positively selected. The source is a young man in good health.

The chain carries TRBV9 and TRBJ2-3; 11 bases match TRBD2. The CDR3 is 15 amino acids. The J segment lost 5 bases and the V segment lost 0 bases, leaving 2 bases of the junction unmatched. CDR1 and CDR2 (germline): SGDLS, YYNGEE. The CDR3 DNA is TGTGCCAGCAGCGTAGATAGCGGGAGGGAAGATACGCAGTATTTT. Translation gives CASSVDSGREDTQYF.

This clone was found once. The genes are TRBV28 and TRBJ1-3; D is uncertain. This CDR3 is 16 amino acids long. Trimming took 6 bases from V and 0 from J, leaving 15 bases between them. Germline lookup yields CDR1 MDHEN and CDR2 SYDVKM. CDR3 bases: TGTGCCAGCAGCTCCCAACGAGGAGTCTCTGGAAACACCATATATTTT. This translates into CASSSQRGVSGNTIYF.

The rearrangement links TRBV6-5 to TRBJ2-7, with unresolved D. Trimming took off 5 bases at V and 4 bases at J, with 6 bases between the two ends. CDR3 size: 11 residues. Germline values: CDR1 MNHEY, CDR2 SVGAGI. CDR3 in DNA: TGTGCCAGCAGTGAAAGTTACGAGCAGTACTTC. This sequence encodes CASSESYEQYF.

This sequence joins TRBV2 and TRBJ2-7; 10 bases are shared with TRBD1. The CDR3 is 15 residues long. V was clipped by 1 base and J by 5 bases; unmatched bases: 5. Germline values: CDR1 SNHLY, CDR2 FYNNEI. For the CDR3, the DNA is TGTGCCAGCAGTGAAGTCGGGACAGGGGCTCACGAGCAGTACTTC. Translation: CASSEVGTGAHEQYF. Filled out from reference TRBV2 and TRBJ2-7, the complete variable domain reads EPEVTQTPSHQVTQMGQEVILRCVPISNHLYFYWYRQILGQKVEFLVSFYNNEISEKSEIFDDQFSVERPDGSNFTLKIRSTKLEDSAMYFCASSEVGTGAHEQYFGPGTRLTVT.

Here the CDR3 reads CASRAGVGGELFF. Written as DNA, the CDR3 is TGTGCCAGCAGGGCGGGAGTTGGCGGGGAGCTGTTTTTT. The chain links TRBV28 to TRBJ2-2, with TRBD2 matching over 7 bases. V was clipped by 6 bases and J by 7 bases; unmatched bases: 5. Germline CDR1 MDHEN, CDR2 SYDVKM. The CDR3 length is 13 residues.

The chain uses TRBV6-1 and TRBJ2-7, with D tentatively TRBD2 (7 bases). Per the germline V gene, CDR1 is MNHNS and CDR2 is SASEGT. Trimming stripped 3 bases from V and 0 bases from J, with 15 bases between. The CDR3 totals 16 residues. The CDR3 here is CASSEWGGGTSYEQYF. The CDR3 bases are TGTGCCAGCAGTGAGTGGGGGGGCGGGACCTCCTACGAGCAGTACTTC.

The chain combines TRBV5-1 with TRBJ2-7, with TRBD2 matching 9 bases. Germline lookup yields CDR1 SGHRS and CDR2 YFSETQ. The CDR3 loop spans 13 amino acids. The V segment lost 2 bases and the J segment 7 bases; nucleotides outside the gene matches: 4. The CDR3 DNA follows: TGCGCCAGCAGCTTTAGGACTAGCGCTGAGCAGTACTTC. This encodes CASSFRTSAEQYF.

This clone was counted between two and nine times. The chain has TRBV5-4 and TRBJ1-3; 7 nucleotides line up with TRBD1. CDR3 length: 16 residues. V shed 4 bases and J 1 base; nucleotides not matched to a gene: 8. CDR1 and CDR2 (germline): SGHNT, YYREEE (reference sequence). The CDR3 region has the DNA TGTGCCAGCAGCCTGGGGGGACAGAGTTCTGGAAACACCATATATTTT. It specifies CASSLGGQSSGNTIYF.

V gene TRBV5-1 combines with J gene TRBJ2-5; TRBD2 agrees at 10 bases. The germline V gene has CDR1 SGHRS and CDR2 YFSETQ. The J segment lost 4 bases and the V segment lost 2 bases, leaving 8 bases of the junction unmatched. The CDR3 runs 16 residues. This CDR3 is CASSFGRASGGETQYF. The CDR3 DNA is TGCGCCAGCAGCTTCGGCCGGGCTAGCGGGGGAGAGACCCAGTACTTC.

The CDR3 nucleotides read TGTGCCAGCAGCGTAGCTTCGGAGGATGAGCAGTTCTTC. This encodes CASSVASEDEQFF. The chain combines TRBV9 with TRBJ2-1; a possible D gene is TRBD2 (5 bases). CDR1 and CDR2 (germline): SGDLS, YYNGEE. Deletions cut 0 bases from V and 8 bases from J, with 9 bases between. The CDR3 is made up of 13 amino acids.